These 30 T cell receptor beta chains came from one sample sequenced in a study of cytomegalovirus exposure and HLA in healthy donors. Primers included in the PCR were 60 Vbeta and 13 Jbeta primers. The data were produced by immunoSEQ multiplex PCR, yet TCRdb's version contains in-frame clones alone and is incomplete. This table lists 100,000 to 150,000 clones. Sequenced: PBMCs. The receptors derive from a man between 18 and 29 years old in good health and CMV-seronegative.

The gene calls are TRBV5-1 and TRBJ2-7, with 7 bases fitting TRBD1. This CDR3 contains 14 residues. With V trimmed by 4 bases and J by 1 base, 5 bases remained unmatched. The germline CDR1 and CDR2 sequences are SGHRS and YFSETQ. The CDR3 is CASSAQGSSYEQYF. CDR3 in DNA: TGCGCCAGCAGCGCACAGGGGAGTTCCTACGAGCAGTACTTC.

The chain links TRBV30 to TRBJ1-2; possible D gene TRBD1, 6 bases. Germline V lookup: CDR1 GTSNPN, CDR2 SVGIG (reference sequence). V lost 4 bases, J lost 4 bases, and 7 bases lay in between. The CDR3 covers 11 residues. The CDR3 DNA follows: TGTGCCTGGATGGACAGCTATGGCTACACCTTC. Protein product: CAWMDSYGYTF.

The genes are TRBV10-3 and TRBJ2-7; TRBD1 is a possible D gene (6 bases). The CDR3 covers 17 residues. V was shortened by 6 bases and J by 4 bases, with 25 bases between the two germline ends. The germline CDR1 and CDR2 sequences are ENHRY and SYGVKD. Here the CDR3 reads CAIRDPDRSRVYYEQYF. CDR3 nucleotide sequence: TGTGCCATCAGAGACCCGGACAGAAGCAGGGTGTATTACGAGCAGTACTTC.

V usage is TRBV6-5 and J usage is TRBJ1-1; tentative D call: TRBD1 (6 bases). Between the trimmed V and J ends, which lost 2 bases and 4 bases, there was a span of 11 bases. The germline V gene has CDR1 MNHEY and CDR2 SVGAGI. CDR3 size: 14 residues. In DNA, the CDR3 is TGTGCCAGCAGTTACAGGGAAGGGGGCACTGAAGCTTTCTTT. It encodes CASSYREGGTEAFF.

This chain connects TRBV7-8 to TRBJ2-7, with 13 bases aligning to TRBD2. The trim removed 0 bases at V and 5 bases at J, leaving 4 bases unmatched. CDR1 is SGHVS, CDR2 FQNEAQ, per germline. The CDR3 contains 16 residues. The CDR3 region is CASSLARGTSGDEQYF. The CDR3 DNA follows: TGTGCCAGCAGCTTAGCGCGGGGGACTAGCGGGGACGAGCAGTACTTC.

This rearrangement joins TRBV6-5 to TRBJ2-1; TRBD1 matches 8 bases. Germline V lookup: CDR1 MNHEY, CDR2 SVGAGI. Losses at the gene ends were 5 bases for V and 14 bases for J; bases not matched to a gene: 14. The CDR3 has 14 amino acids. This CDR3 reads CASSPTGATVRKFF. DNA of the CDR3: TGTGCCAGCAGTCCGACAGGGGCTACAGTTCGGAAGTTCTTC.

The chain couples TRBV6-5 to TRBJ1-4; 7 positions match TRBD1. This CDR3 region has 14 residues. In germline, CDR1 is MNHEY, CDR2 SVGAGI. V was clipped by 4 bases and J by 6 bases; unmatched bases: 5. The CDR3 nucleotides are TGTGCCAGCAGTTCCGGGACAGTTTATGAAAAACTGTTTTTT. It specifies CASSSGTVYEKLFF.

The CDR3 coding sequence is TGCGCCAGCAGCCAAAGGGGGACAGAAACAAATGAGCAGTTCTTC. This translates into CASSQRGTETNEQFF. The chain joins TRBV4-1 to TRBJ2-1; TRBD1 aligns across 7 bases. The length of the CDR3 is 15 residues. The V gene end was trimmed by 2 bases and the J gene end by 7 bases; junction bases not matched to a gene: 8. Germline CDR1 and CDR2: MGHRA and YSYEKL.

The CDR3 bases are TGTGCCAGCAGTAGGGGTCTTTCGAACACCGGGGAGCTGTTTTTT. Its protein is CASSRGLSNTGELFF. J is TRBJ2-2 and V is TRBV6-5; the D gene is possibly TRBD1 (5 bases). This CDR3 is built from 15 residues. CDR1 is MNHEY and CDR2 is SVGAGI in the germline V gene. With 5 bases removed from V and 0 bases from J, the gap between germline ends came to 10 bases.

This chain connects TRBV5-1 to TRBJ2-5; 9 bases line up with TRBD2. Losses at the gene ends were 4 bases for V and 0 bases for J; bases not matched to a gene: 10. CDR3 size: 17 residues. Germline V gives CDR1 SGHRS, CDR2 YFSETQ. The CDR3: CASSPGATSGNQETQYF. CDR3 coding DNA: TGCGCCAGCAGCCCGGGGGCGACTAGCGGAAACCAAGAGACCCAGTACTTC.

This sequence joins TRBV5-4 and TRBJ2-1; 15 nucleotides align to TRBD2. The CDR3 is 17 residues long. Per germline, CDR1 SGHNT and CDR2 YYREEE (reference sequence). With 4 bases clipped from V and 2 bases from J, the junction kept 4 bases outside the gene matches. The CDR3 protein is CASSDGLAGGPYNEQFF. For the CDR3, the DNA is TGTGCCAGCAGCGACGGACTAGCGGGAGGGCCCTACAATGAGCAGTTCTTC.

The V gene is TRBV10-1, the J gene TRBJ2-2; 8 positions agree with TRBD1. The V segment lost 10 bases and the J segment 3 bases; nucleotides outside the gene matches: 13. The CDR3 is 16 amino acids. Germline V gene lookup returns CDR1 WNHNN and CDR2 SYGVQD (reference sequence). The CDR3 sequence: CATLPAAGGYTGELFF. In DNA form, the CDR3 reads TGCGCCACCCTACCCGCGGCAGGGGGCTACACCGGGGAGCTGTTTTTT.

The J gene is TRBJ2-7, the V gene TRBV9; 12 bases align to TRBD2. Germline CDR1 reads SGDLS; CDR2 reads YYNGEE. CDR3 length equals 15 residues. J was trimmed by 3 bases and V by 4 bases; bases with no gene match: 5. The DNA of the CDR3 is TGTGCCAGCAGCCAACTAGCGGGAGGTCTCTACGAGCAGTACTTC. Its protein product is CASSQLAGGLYEQYF.

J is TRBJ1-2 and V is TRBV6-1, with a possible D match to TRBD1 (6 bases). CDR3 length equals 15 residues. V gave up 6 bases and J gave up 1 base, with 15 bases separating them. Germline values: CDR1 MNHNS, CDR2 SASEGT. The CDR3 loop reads CASRKEQGYNYGYTF. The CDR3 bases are TGTGCCAGCAGGAAGGAGCAGGGGTATAACTATGGCTACACCTTC.

The CDR3 region is CASSDQGGRETQYF. In DNA form, the CDR3 reads TGTGCCAGCAGTGACCAAGGGGGACGTGAGACCCAGTACTTC. The chain employs TRBV25-1 and TRBJ2-5, with a possible D match to TRBD1 (6 bases). Germline assignment: CDR1 MGHDK and CDR2 SYGVNS. The CDR3 sequence is 14 residues long. The V end lost 3 bases, the J end lost 5 bases, and 13 bases lay between the germline ends.

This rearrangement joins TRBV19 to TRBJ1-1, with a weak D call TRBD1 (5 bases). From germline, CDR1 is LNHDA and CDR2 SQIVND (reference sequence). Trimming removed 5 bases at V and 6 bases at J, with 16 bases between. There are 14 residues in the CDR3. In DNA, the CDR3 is TGTGCCAGTAGTGGGGGGTTGTTGAAGGCTGAAGCTTTCTTT. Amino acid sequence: CASSGGLLKAEAFF.

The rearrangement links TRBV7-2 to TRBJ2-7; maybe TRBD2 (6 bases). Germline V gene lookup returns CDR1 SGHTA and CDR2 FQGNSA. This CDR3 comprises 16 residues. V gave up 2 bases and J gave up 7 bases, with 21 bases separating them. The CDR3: CASSLLWRGEGWEQYF. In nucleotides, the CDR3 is TGTGCCAGCAGCTTATTGTGGCGGGGCGAGGGGTGGGAGCAGTACTTC.

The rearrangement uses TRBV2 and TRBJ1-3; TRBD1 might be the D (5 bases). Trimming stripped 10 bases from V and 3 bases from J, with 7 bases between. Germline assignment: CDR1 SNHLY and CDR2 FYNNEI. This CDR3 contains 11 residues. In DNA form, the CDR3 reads TGTGCCAAACAGGATGGAAACACCATATATTTT. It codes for CAKQDGNTIYF.

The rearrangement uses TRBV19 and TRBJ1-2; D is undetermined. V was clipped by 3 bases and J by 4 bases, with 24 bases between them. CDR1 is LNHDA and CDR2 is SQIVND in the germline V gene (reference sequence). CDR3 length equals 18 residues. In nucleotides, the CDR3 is TGTGCCAGTAGTATCCGCCTAGGACTCACCATAAAGGTCTATGGCTACACCTTC. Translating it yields CASSIRLGLTIKVYGYTF.

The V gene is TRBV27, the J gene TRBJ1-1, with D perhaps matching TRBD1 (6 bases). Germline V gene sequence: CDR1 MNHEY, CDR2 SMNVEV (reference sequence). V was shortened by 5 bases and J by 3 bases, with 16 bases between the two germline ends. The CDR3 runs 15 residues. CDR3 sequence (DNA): TGTGCCAGCAGTCCCCTCAGGGGAGGGTACACTGAAGCTTTCTTT. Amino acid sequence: CASSPLRGGYTEAFF.

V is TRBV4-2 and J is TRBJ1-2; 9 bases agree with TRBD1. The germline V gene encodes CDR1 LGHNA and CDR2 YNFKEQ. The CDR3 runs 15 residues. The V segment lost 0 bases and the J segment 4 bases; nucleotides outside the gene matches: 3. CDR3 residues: CASSQDPGQGYGYTF. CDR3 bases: TGTGCCAGCAGCCAAGACCCGGGACAGGGCTATGGCTACACCTTC.

The DNA for the CDR3 is TGCGCCAGCACTTTAGCGGGGGGACGATCCTACGAGCAGTACTTC. It encodes CASTLAGGRSYEQYF. V is TRBV5-1 and J is TRBJ2-5; 10 nucleotides agree with TRBD2. The end of the DNA aligns better with TRBJ2-7, so the J call may be wrong. Germline CDR1 reads SGHRS; CDR2 reads YFSETQ. CDR3 length: 15 amino acids.

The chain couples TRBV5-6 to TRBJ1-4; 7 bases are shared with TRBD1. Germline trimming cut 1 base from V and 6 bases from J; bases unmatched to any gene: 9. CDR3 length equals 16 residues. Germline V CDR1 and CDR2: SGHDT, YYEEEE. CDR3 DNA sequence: TGTGCCAGCAGCTTGAAGGGCCTCGGGACAGATGAAAAACTGTTTTTT. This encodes CASSLKGLGTDEKLFF. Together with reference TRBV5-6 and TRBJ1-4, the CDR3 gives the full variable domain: DAGVTQSPTHLIKTRGQQVTLRCSPKSGHDTVSWYQQALGQGPQFIFQYYEEEERQRGNFPDRFSGHQFPNYSSELNVNALLLGDSALYLCASSLKGLGTDEKLFFGSGTQLSVL.

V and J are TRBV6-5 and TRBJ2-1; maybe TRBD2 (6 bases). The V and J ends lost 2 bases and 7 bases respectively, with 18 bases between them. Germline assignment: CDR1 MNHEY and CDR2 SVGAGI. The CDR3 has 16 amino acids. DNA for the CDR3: TGTGCCAGCAGTTACGGTTGGGAGGCCCTGGGGAATGAGCAGTTCTTC. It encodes CASSYGWEALGNEQFF.

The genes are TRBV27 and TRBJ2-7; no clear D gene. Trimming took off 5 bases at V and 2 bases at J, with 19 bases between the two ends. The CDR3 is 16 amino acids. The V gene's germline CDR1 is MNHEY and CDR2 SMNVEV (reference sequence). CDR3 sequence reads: CASSGQLRLRPYEQYF. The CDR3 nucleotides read TGTGCCAGCAGTGGGCAGTTAAGGCTCCGTCCCTACGAGCAGTACTTC.

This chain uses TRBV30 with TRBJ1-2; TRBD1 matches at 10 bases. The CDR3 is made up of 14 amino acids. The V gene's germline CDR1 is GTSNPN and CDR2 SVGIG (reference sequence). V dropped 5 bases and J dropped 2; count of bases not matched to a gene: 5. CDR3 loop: CAWDRDRGNYGYTF. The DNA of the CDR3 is TGTGCCTGGGACCGGGACAGGGGAAACTATGGCTACACCTTC.

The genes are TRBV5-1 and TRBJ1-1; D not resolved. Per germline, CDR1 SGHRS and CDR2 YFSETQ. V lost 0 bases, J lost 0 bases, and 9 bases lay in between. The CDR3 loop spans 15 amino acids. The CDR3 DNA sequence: TGCGCCAGCAGCTTGGAAGGCCGGGTGAACACTGAAGCTTTCTTT. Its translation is CASSLEGRVNTEAFF.

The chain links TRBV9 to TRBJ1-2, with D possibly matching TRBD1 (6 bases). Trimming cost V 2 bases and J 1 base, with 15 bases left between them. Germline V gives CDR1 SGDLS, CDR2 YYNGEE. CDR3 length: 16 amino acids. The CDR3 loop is CASSVEQGPSNYGYTF. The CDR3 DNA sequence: TGTGCCAGCAGCGTGGAACAGGGCCCCAGTAACTATGGCTACACCTTC.

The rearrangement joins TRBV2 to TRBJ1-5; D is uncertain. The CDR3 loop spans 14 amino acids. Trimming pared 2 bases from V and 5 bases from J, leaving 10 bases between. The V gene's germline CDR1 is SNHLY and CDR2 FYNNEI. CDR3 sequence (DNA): TGTGCCAGCAGTGAAACCGGGAGAGATCAGCCCCAGCATTTT. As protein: CASSETGRDQPQHF.

The CDR3 DNA follows: TGCAGCGTTGCCCGGGGGACTAGCGGGACCGAGCAGTTCTTC. It is translated as CSVARGTSGTEQFF. This chain uses TRBV29-1 with TRBJ2-1; TRBD2 matches at 13 bases. V shed 4 bases, J shed 10 bases, and the junction held 7 bases outside the gene matches. Germline values: CDR1 SQVTM, CDR2 ANQGSEA. The CDR3 loop spans 14 amino acids.